Below, 27 T cell receptor beta chains from the same sample are listed, as sequenced in a study of blood T cell repertoires in COVID-19. Clones were read by immunoSEQ multiplex PCR, and TCRdb kept only the in-frame ones, dropping some. This table has roughly 68,000 clones, 85% to 90% appearing once. The sample was peripheral blood. These receptors originate from a woman aged 80 or older with active COVID-19.

The chain has TRBV7-8 and TRBJ2-7; D is perhaps TRBD1 (6 bases). The CDR3 extends over 13 amino acids. CDR1 and CDR2 (germline): SGHVS, FQNEAQ. The V gene lost 2 bases and the J gene lost 7 bases, with 12 bases spanning the gap. CDR3 nucleotides: TGTGCCAGCAGCTTACGGGGTCAGGGGGAGCAGTACTTC. Its protein product is CASSLRGQGEQYF.

The V gene is TRBV4-1, the J gene TRBJ2-3; 9 bases are a match to TRBD2. Germline CDR1 MGHRA, CDR2 YSYEKL. Trimming took 0 bases from V and 6 from J; bases not matched to a gene: 7. The CDR3 covers 16 residues. Here the CDR3 reads CASSQESSGRGDTQYF. In nucleotides, the CDR3 is TGCGCCAGCAGCCAAGAGAGTAGCGGGAGAGGTGATACGCAGTATTTT.

The genes are TRBV5-1 and TRBJ2-7; 10 positions agree with TRBD1. Per germline, CDR1 SGHRS and CDR2 YFSETQ. The CDR3 runs 15 residues. J gave up 6 bases and V 1 base, and 7 bases lay outside the gene matches. CDR3 sequence (DNA): TGCGCCAGCAGCTTGTTCGGGACAGGGGAGATCGAGCAGTACTTC. Amino acid sequence: CASSLFGTGEIEQYF.

The rearrangement joins TRBV19 to TRBJ2-1; 8 nucleotides agree with TRBD1. The V and J ends lost 3 bases and 6 bases, in that order; junction bases with no gene match: 16. This CDR3 is built from 18 residues. Germline assignment: CDR1 LNHDA and CDR2 SQIVND (reference sequence). The CDR3 bases are TGTGCCAGTAGTATTGAGGGGTTTGCAGGGGGCTTCGGCAATGAGCAGTTCTTC. It is translated as CASSIEGFAGGFGNEQFF. The whole variable domain, remainder taken from reference TRBV19 and TRBJ2-1, is DGGITQSPKYLFRKEGQNVTLSCEQNLNHDAMYWYRQDPGQGLRLIYYSQIVNDFQKGDIAEGYSVSREKKESFPLTVTSAQKNPTAFYLCASSIEGFAGGFGNEQFFGPGTRLTVL.

This chain connects TRBV20-1 to TRBJ1-2; D is undetermined. From germline, CDR1 is DFQATT and CDR2 SNEGSKA (reference sequence). The germline V and J ends were trimmed by 4 bases and 2 bases, with 5 bases remaining between them. The length of the CDR3 is 11 residues. The CDR3 DNA reads as TGCAGTGCTACGTTAAACTATGGCTACACCTTC. Its translation: CSATLNYGYTF.

The chain couples TRBV29-1 to TRBJ1-4; D not resolved. This CDR3 contains 12 residues. V was shortened by 5 bases and J by 7 bases, with 11 bases between the two germline ends. Germline loops: CDR1 SQVTM, CDR2 ANQGSEA. CDR3 DNA: TGCAGCGTTCTCCGGGTCGGTGAAAAACTGTTTTTT. It yields the protein CSVLRVGEKLFF.

This clone was detected a few times. The J gene is TRBJ2-2, the V gene TRBV9; tentatively, D is TRBD1 (5 bases). The CDR3 sequence is 13 residues long. The ends were cut back, 3 bases at V and 7 bases at J, with 10 bases in the middle. CDR1 and CDR2 (germline): SGDLS, YYNGEE. CDR3 region: CASSEQGSGELFF. The CDR3 region has the DNA TGTGCCAGCAGCGAGCAGGGCAGCGGGGAGCTGTTTTTT.

J is TRBJ1-1 and V is TRBV4-3, with TRBD1 identical over 9 bases. Germline V CDR1 and CDR2: LGHNA, YSLEER. The CDR3 totals 16 residues. After removal of 5 bases from V and 5 bases from J, the junction contained 12 bases not matched to a gene. The CDR3 DNA is TGCGCCAGCAGCGGCACAGGGGGCGGATGGCGAACTGAAGCTTTCTTT. Protein product: CASSGTGGGWRTEAFF.

This sequence joins TRBV7-9 and TRBJ2-1; 8 bases align to TRBD1. This CDR3 is built from 14 residues. V lost 3 bases and J lost 6; bases outside the gene matches: 4. Per the germline V gene, CDR1 is SEHNR and CDR2 is FQNEAQ (reference sequence). In nucleotides, the CDR3 is TGTGCCAGCAGCTTCTCCGGGACAGGCAATGAGCAGTTCTTC. It codes for CASSFSGTGNEQFF.

The chain recombines TRBV28 with TRBJ1-3; no definite D call. Trimming left V 8 bases short and J 0 bases short, with 17 bases between. The germline gives CDR1 MDHEN, CDR2 SYDVKM. The CDR3 is 16 amino acids. CDR3 sequence reads: CASPPAWASSGNTIYF. CDR3 DNA: TGTGCCAGCCCGCCCGCGTGGGCGAGCTCTGGAAACACCATATATTTT.

The chain uses TRBV7-2 and TRBJ2-3; 7 bases align to TRBD2. Losses at the gene ends were 5 bases for V and 5 bases for J; bases not matched to a gene: 10. The CDR3 loop spans 15 amino acids. Germline values: CDR1 SGHTA, CDR2 FQGNSA. The chain's CDR3 is CASSLGRSRRDTQYF. CDR3 sequence (DNA): TGTGCCAGCAGCCTCGGGAGGAGCAGAAGAGATACGCAGTATTTT.

V and J are TRBV28 and TRBJ1-5; TRBD1 is a possible D gene (5 bases). CDR3 length: 15 residues. Germline loops: CDR1 MDHEN, CDR2 SYDVKM. V lost 5 bases and J lost 5, with 16 bases in between. The CDR3 protein is CASSPKQGVHQPQHF. CDR3 nucleotides: TGTGCCAGCAGTCCAAAACAAGGGGTTCATCAGCCCCAGCATTTT.

As to this clone: At one of its ends the junction is not consistent with the germline gene, which may arise from a read error. The gene calls are TRBV7-7 and TRBJ2-5; D may be TRBD1 (6 bases). The CDR3 totals 13 residues. Germline values: CDR1 SSHAT, CDR2 FNYEAQ (reference sequence). CDR3 protein: CASSSTGQETQYF. The CDR3 DNA is TGTGCTAGCAGCTCGACAGGACAAGAGACCCAGTACTTC.

This clone rates as medium-sized (0.01 to 0.1%). V is TRBV19 and J is TRBJ1-2, with 10 nucleotides matching TRBD1. The length of the CDR3 is 15 residues. After removal of 10 bases from V and 7 bases from J, the junction contained 15 bases not matched to a gene. The V gene's germline CDR1 is LNHDA and CDR2 SQIVND (reference sequence). CDR3 sequence: CATRGADRGQSGYTF. The CDR3 nucleotides read TGTGCCACCAGAGGGGCCGACAGGGGGCAAAGTGGCTACACCTTC.

V usage is TRBV2 and J usage is TRBJ2-2; TRBD1 is a possible D gene (5 bases). The V gene's germline CDR1 is SNHLY and CDR2 FYNNEI. There are 14 residues in the CDR3. With 3 bases removed from V and 1 base from J, the gap between germline ends came to 6 bases. In DNA form, the CDR3 reads TGTGCCAGCAGTGACGACAGGAACACCGGGGAGCTGTTTTTT. Translation gives CASSDDRNTGELFF.

The chain has TRBV7-2 and TRBJ2-7; 11 bases align to TRBD1. V trimming: 5 bases; J trimming: 3 bases; junction bases outside the gene matches: 3. The length of the CDR3 is 14 residues. Per the germline V gene, CDR1 is SGHTA and CDR2 is FQGNSA. For the CDR3, the DNA is TGTGCCAGCAGCCGGGGGACAGGGGGCTACGAGCAGTACTTC. It codes for CASSRGTGGYEQYF. Filled out from reference TRBV7-2 and TRBJ2-7, the complete variable domain reads GAGVSQSPSNKVTEKGKDVELRCDPISGHTALYWYRQSLGQGLEFLIYFQGNSAPDKSGLPSDRFSAERTGGSVSTLTIQRTQQEDSAVYLCASSRGTGGYEQYFGPGTRLTVT.

J is TRBJ2-6 and V is TRBV6-5, with 7 bases fitting TRBD1. The CDR3 consists of 15 residues. V shed 6 bases, J shed 2 bases, and the junction held 4 bases outside the gene matches. The germline V gene has CDR1 MNHEY and CDR2 SVGAGI. In DNA form, the CDR3 reads TGTGCCAGCAGCCAACAGGGGCCTGGGGCCAACGTCCTGACTTTC. It yields the protein CASSQQGPGANVLTF.

The V and J genes are TRBV7-8 and TRBJ2-1; D is undetermined. The CDR3 sequence is 13 residues long. Trimming cost V 1 base and J 5 bases, with 6 bases left between them. The germline V gene has CDR1 SGHVS and CDR2 FQNEAQ. CDR3 DNA sequence: TGTGCCAGCAGCTTAGACAGAAACAATGAGCAGTTCTTC. It is translated as CASSLDRNNEQFF. Complete variable domain (other parts from reference TRBV7-8 and TRBJ2-1): GAGVSQSPRYKVAKRGQDVALRCDPISGHVSLFWYQQALGQGPEFLTYFQNEAQLDKSGLPSDRFFAERPEGSVSTLKIQRTQQEDSAVYLCASSLDRNNEQFFGPGTRLTVL.

The gene calls are TRBV6-5 and TRBJ2-1; D gene unclear. This CDR3 has 13 residues. Per germline, CDR1 MNHEY and CDR2 SVGAGI. V lost 5 bases, J lost 7 bases, and 12 bases lay in between. This CDR3 reads CASSLPSVNEQFF. CDR3 in DNA: TGTGCCAGCAGTCTTCCTTCCGTTAATGAGCAGTTCTTC.

This chain uses TRBV29-1 with TRBJ2-7; 7 bases agree with TRBD1. The germline V gene has CDR1 SQVTM and CDR2 ANQGSEA. V lost 7 bases, J lost 5 bases, and 11 bases stayed unmatched. This CDR3 region has 13 residues. The DNA for the CDR3 is TGCAGCGGGATGGACAGGCCCGACAACGAGCAGTACTTC. Residues: CSGMDRPDNEQYF.

The chain joins TRBV6-5 to TRBJ2-7; 12 nucleotides agree with TRBD1. The V gene's germline CDR1 is MNHEY and CDR2 SVGAGI. CDR3 length: 15 amino acids. Unmatched junction bases numbered 7, after V lost 6 bases and J lost 4 bases. For the CDR3, the DNA is TGTGCCAGCAGCAGGGACAGGGGGCTTTCTTACGAGCAGTACTTC. This gives the protein CASSRDRGLSYEQYF.

In nucleotides, the CDR3 is TGTGCCAGCAGCGCCTATGGTCCCACGGCCGGGGAGCTGTTTTTT. It yields the protein CASSAYGPTAGELFF. The chain couples TRBV7-2 to TRBJ2-2; D gene uncertain. CDR3 length: 15 amino acids. V dropped 5 bases and J dropped 6 bases, with 16 bases sitting between them. Germline CDR1 SGHTA, CDR2 FQGNSA.

The chain recombines TRBV6-5 with TRBJ1-5; D is possibly TRBD1 (6 bases). The V and J ends lost 6 bases and 4 bases respectively, with 13 bases between them. Per germline, CDR1 MNHEY and CDR2 SVGAGI. The CDR3 consists of 14 residues. CDR3 nucleotide sequence: TGTGCCAGCAGACCAGACAGGAGTAATCAGCCCCAGCATTTT. Its translation: CASRPDRSNQPQHF.

In its sample, this clone was seen once. This chain joins TRBV28 and TRBJ2-7; possible D gene TRBD2, 5 bases. This CDR3 comprises 19 residues. V was clipped by 3 bases and J by 1 base, with 25 bases between them. Germline-derived CDR1 and CDR2 are MDHEN and SYDVKM. The CDR3: CASSLLGLNPPRESYEQYF. CDR3 sequence (DNA): TGTGCCAGCAGTTTGCTTGGACTTAATCCCCCGAGAGAATCCTACGAGCAGTACTTC.

The rearrangement links TRBV2 to TRBJ2-5; 7 positions match TRBD2. CDR3 length: 14 amino acids. The germline V gene has CDR1 SNHLY and CDR2 FYNNEI. V dropped 8 bases and J dropped 1; count of bases not matched to a gene: 7. This CDR3 reads CASQEASGQETQYF. The DNA of the CDR3 is TGTGCCAGCCAGGAGGCTAGCGGCCAAGAGACCCAGTACTTC.

This chain uses TRBV29-1 with TRBJ2-1; D not certain. V lost 5 bases and J lost 0, with 20 bases in between. The germline V gene has CDR1 SQVTM and CDR2 ANQGSEA. CDR3 length: 17 residues. The CDR3 sequence is CSVRSLLAPSSYNEQFF. For the CDR3, the DNA is TGCAGCGTTAGATCACTTTTAGCTCCGAGCTCCTACAATGAGCAGTTCTTC.

The rearrangement links TRBV27 to TRBJ2-7, with D possibly matching TRBD2 (6 bases). The CDR3 is 15 amino acids. The V gene's germline CDR1 is MNHEY and CDR2 SMNVEV (reference sequence). Trimming shortened V by 6 bases and J by 3 bases, and 18 bases separated the two germline ends. The CDR3 region is CASRGGSAFVYEQYF. For the CDR3, the DNA is TGTGCCAGCAGGGGGGGTAGCGCCTTCGTCTACGAGCAGTACTTC.